A selection of T cell receptor beta chains follows, all from one sample in a study of blood T cell repertoires in COVID-19. Assay used: immunoSEQ multiplex PCR; TCRdb lists only in-frame clones, some missing. The sample gives some 140,000 clones, about 89% of which show up once; about 0.55% is in the top ten. Sequenced sample: peripheral blood. Receptor source: a man aged 45-65 years with acute or convalescent COVID-19. The CDR3 runs from the conserved cysteine through the conserved F or W. D genes are given only for firm matches. Clone size, where shown, is once, few, many, or a class for clones that have expanded.

J gene	V gene	CDR3 length	D gene	clone size	CDR3 DNA	CDR3 protein
TRBJ2-1	TRBV5-1	18	TRBD2	NA	TGCGCCAGCAGCTTGACTCTGGGTGCGGGAGGGCCGAGGAATGAGCAGTTCTTC	CASSLTLGAGGPRNEQFF
TRBJ1-1	TRBV10-3	13	TRBD1	NA	TGTGCCATCAGTGAGGGACAGGGAGGGCAAGCTTTCTTT	CAISEGQGGQAFF
TRBJ2-3	TRBV6-2/TRBV6-3	17	TRBD2	NA	TGTGCCAGCAGTTACGGAGCGGGAGGGGGAATTAAAGATACGCAGTATTTT	CASSYGAGGGIKDTQYF
TRBJ2-1	TRBV19	14	TRBD2	NA	TGTGCCAGTAGCGGACTAGCGGCTTACAATGAGCAGTTCTTC	CASSGLAAYNEQFF
TRBJ1-2	TRBV30	13	NA	few	TGTGCCTGGAGTGTTCCGGGACAAAGGGGCTACACCTTC	CAWSVPGQRGYTF
TRBJ2-1	TRBV27	14	NA	NA	TGTGCCAGCAGTTTAGGAGGGGCCTACAATGAGCAGTTCTTC	CASSLGGAYNEQFF
TRBJ2-4	TRBV15	19	TRBD1	many	TGTGCCACCAGCAGAGATCCTTGGACAGGGGTGGGGGCCAAAAACATTCAGTACTTC	CATSRDPWTGVGAKNIQYF
TRBJ2-3	TRBV6-6	20	NA	NA	TGTGCCAGCAGCCATCAGCTCCCGGGACTCCCCCCGCATAGCACAGATACGCAGTATTTT	CASSHQLPGLPPHSTDTQYF
TRBJ2-2	TRBV5-1	15	TRBD2	once	TGCGCCAGCAGCTTGCCTAGCGGGAACACCGGGGAGCTGTTTTTT	CASSLPSGNTGELFF
TRBJ1-2	TRBV7-9	15	NA	NA	TGTGCCAGCAGCTTAGCGAGCATAGGGGCCTATGGCTACACCTTC	CASSLASIGAYGYTF
TRBJ1-5	TRBV7-2	13	NA	NA	TGTGCCAGCAGCTCCCTCGGGGGTCAGCCCCAGCATTTT	CASSSLGGQPQHF
TRBJ2-3	TRBV6-4	15	NA	NA	TGTGCCAGCAGTGAAACATACGGGAGCACAGATACGCAGTATTTT	CASSETYGSTDTQYF
TRBJ2-5	TRBV28	14	NA	NA	TGTGCCAGCAGCCTGGAGGACTTAGAAGAGACCCAGTACTTC	CASSLEDLEETQYF
TRBJ1-5	TRBV19	17	TRBD1	NA	TGTGCCAGTAGTGGGCGGACAGGGGTCGGAGGTAATCAGCCCCAGCATTTT	CASSGRTGVGGNQPQHF
TRBJ2-3	TRBV30	16	TRBD1	NA	TGTGCCTGGAGTACCCTAGGGCAGGGGGCGAGAGATACGCAGTATTTT	CAWSTLGQGARDTQYF
TRBJ2-4	TRBV3-1/TRBV3-2	17	NA	NA	TGTGCCAGCAGCCCAAGAGTAACAGCCCTAGCCAAAAACATTCAGTACTTC	CASSPRVTALAKNIQYF
TRBJ1-1	TRBV18	16	NA	NA	TGTGCCAGCTCACCCCAGACAGGATTGATGAACACTGAAGCTTTCTTT	CASSPQTGLMNTEAFF
TRBJ1-5	TRBV3-1/TRBV3-2	15	TRBD1	once	TGTGCCAGCAGCCAGGGACAGGGGGGCAATCAGCCCCAGCATTTT	CASSQGQGGNQPQHF
TRBJ1-1	TRBV18	14	TRBD1	NA	TGTGCCAGCTCGGGACAGGGTTTGAACACTGAAGCTTTCTTT	CASSGQGLNTEAFF
TRBJ2-7	TRBV6-5	14	TRBD1	NA	TGTGCCAGCAGGCGACAGGGGGTCTCCTACGAGCAGTACTTC	CASRRQGVSYEQYF
TRBJ2-6	TRBV19	18	TRBD1	few	TGTGCCAGTAGTATCTGGGGACAGGGGACCTCTGGGGCCAACGTCCTGACTTTC	CASSIWGQGTSGANVLTF
TRBJ2-2	TRBV5-6	16	TRBD1	NA	TGTGCCAGCAGCGTACAGGGGCAGTGGATCACCGGGGAGCTGTTTTTT	CASSVQGQWITGELFF
TRBJ1-4	TRBV7-2	15	TRBD1	once	TGTGCCAGCAGTCCTAGCGCAGGGGGTGGAGAAAAACTGTTTTTT	CASSPSAGGGEKLFF
TRBJ1-5	TRBV6-5	12	NA	NA	TGTGCCAGTTGTCTTAGCAATCAGCCCCAGCATTTT	CASCLSNQPQHF
TRBJ1-5	TRBV19	19	TRBD1	NA	TGTGCCAGTAGTACCTACATTCTGACCGGGACAGGGAGCAATCAGCCCCAGCATTTT	CASSTYILTGTGSNQPQHF
TRBJ2-1	TRBV27	15	TRBD1	NA	TGTGCCAGCAGTCGGGGACAGCTAATCTACAATGAGCAGTTCTTC	CASSRGQLIYNEQFF
TRBJ2-3	TRBV29-1	12	NA	NA	TGCAGCGTTGTGGACGGGGGAGATACGCAGTATTTT	CSVVDGGDTQYF
TRBJ2-1	TRBV24-1	17	TRBD2	NA	TGTGCCACCAGTGATTCCCTAAGCGGGGCCTCCTACAATGAGCAGTTCTTC	CATSDSLSGASYNEQFF
TRBJ2-4	TRBV11-3	17	TRBD2	once	TGTGCCAGCAGCTCCGGGCTAGCGGGAGTGGAGGAGGACATTCAGTACTTC	CASSSGLAGVEEDIQYF
TRBJ1-2	TRBV15	13	NA	once	TGTGCCACCAGCAGAGATCTCGGGAATGGCTACACCTTC	CATSRDLGNGYTF
TRBJ2-2	TRBV27	13	NA	few	TGTGCCAGCAGTCCCACAGGGTCCGGGGAGCTGTTTTTT	CASSPTGSGELFF
TRBJ2-7	TRBV27	14	NA	NA	TGTGCCAGCAGTTTATCCCCCTCGGGGGTAGAGCAGTACTTC	CASSLSPSGVEQYF
TRBJ1-5	TRBV7-3	15	NA	NA	TGTGCCACCACAAAGGGGGGGGGCCCCAATCAGCCCCAGCATTTT	CATTKGGGPNQPQHF
TRBJ1-1	TRBV18	17	NA	once	TGTGCCAGCTCACCTCAACGCCTCGTAACAGGGAACACTGAAGCTTTCTTT	CASSPQRLVTGNTEAFF
TRBJ2-1	TRBV29-1	12	NA	NA	TGCAGCGTCGCGACAAGTTACAATGAGCAGTTCTTC	CSVATSYNEQFF
TRBJ2-3	TRBV30	16	TRBD2	NA	TGTGCCTGGAGTGTAGGGACTAGCGGGACCACAGATACGCAGTATTTT	CAWSVGTSGTTDTQYF
TRBJ1-3	TRBV19	15	TRBD1	NA	TGTGCCAGTAGGTCGGACAGGGGGCACGGAAACACCATATATTTT	CASRSDRGHGNTIYF
TRBJ2-4	TRBV11-2	18	TRBD2	NA	TGTGCCAGCAGCTTGACTAGCGGGAAAAGAGTAGCCAAAAACATTCAGTACTTC	CASSLTSGKRVAKNIQYF
TRBJ2-3	TRBV15	13	NA	once	TGTGCCACCAGCAGAGATTGGCAGGATACGCAGTATTTT	CATSRDWQDTQYF
TRBJ2-2	TRBV19	13	NA	NA	TGTGCCAGTAGGTCGGACAGACCTGGGGAGCTGTTTTTT	CASRSDRPGELFF
TRBJ2-2	TRBV7-9	13	NA	NA	TGTGCCAGCAGCTTACTAGTTAGCGGGGAGCTGTTTTTT	CASSLLVSGELFF
TRBJ1-5	TRBV7-9	16	TRBD1	NA	TGTGCCAGCAGCTTGACAGGGGACGATCGCAATCAGCCCCAGCATTTT	CASSLTGDDRNQPQHF
TRBJ1-2	TRBV29-1	13	NA	NA	TGCAGCGTTGGCGGGGAAACATTCTATGGCTACACCTTC	CSVGGETFYGYTF
TRBJ2-3	TRBV18	22	TRBD2	NA	TGTGCCAGCTCACCACCCCTGGGACTAGCGGGAGAGCTACCCGGGGCCACAGATACGCAGTATTTT	CASSPPLGLAGELPGATDTQYF
TRBJ2-1	TRBV7-2	14	NA	once	TGTGCCAGCAGACCGGACTGGGCTTACAATGAGCAGTTCTTC	CASRPDWAYNEQFF
TRBJ2-1	TRBV4-1	17	NA	NA	TGCGCCAGCAGCCAAGATAATCCTATTAGGCGGGGCAATGAGCAGTTCTTC	CASSQDNPIRRGNEQFF
TRBJ2-2	TRBV5-4	15	TRBD1	NA	TGTGCCAGCAGCTTTGGACAGGAAAACACCGGGGAGCTGTTTTTT	CASSFGQENTGELFF
TRBJ2-3	TRBV4-2	16	TRBD2	NA	TGTGCCAGCAGCCCGCAACTGCGGGGGGGCCGAGATACGCAGTATTTT	CASSPQLRGGRDTQYF
TRBJ1-1	TRBV6-6	15	TRBD1	NA	TGTGCCAGCAGTTACACGACAGGGGGGAACACTGAAGCTTTCTTT	CASSYTTGGNTEAFF
TRBJ1-4	TRBV6-5	15	NA	NA	TGTGCCAGCAGTCCGGGTTTTGCAACTAATGAAAAACTGTTTTTT	CASSPGFATNEKLFF
TRBJ1-5	TRBV5-5	15	NA	NA	TGTGCCAGCAGCTTGGCCGGGGGGGGCCGACAGCCCCAGCATTTT	CASSLAGGGRQPQHF